This TCR beta chain was identified during a study of T cell repertoires in cytomegalovirus infection. Study in general: TCR beta signatures that were public indicated CMV infection and matching HLA type. Findings and caveats of the study: Clonotypes of TCR beta that were HLA-C-restricted and CMV-specific dominated the ex vivo response.

As regards this clonotype: The antigen remains unidentified.

A single record per CDR3 protein comes from TCRdb applying MiXCR to the reads. The data show approximately 110,000 distinct CDR3 sequences, roughly 32% seen once. In germline, CDR1 is LGHNT, CDR2 FRNRAP. The CDR3 length is 12 residues. The trim removed 5 bases at V and 8 bases at J, leaving 5 bases unmatched. This sample comprised CD8+ T cells from cultured PBMCs, obtained from culture after CMV antigen stimulation. The receptor comes from a human donor in good health (CMV status not recorded). Some clones in this sample may be carry-over from other donors' samples. The chain carries TRBV12-5 and TRBJ1-2; 7 nucleotides match TRBD1. DNA for the CDR3: TGTGCTAGTGGTCCGACAGGGAGGGGCTACACCTTC. It yields the protein CASGPTGRGYTF.